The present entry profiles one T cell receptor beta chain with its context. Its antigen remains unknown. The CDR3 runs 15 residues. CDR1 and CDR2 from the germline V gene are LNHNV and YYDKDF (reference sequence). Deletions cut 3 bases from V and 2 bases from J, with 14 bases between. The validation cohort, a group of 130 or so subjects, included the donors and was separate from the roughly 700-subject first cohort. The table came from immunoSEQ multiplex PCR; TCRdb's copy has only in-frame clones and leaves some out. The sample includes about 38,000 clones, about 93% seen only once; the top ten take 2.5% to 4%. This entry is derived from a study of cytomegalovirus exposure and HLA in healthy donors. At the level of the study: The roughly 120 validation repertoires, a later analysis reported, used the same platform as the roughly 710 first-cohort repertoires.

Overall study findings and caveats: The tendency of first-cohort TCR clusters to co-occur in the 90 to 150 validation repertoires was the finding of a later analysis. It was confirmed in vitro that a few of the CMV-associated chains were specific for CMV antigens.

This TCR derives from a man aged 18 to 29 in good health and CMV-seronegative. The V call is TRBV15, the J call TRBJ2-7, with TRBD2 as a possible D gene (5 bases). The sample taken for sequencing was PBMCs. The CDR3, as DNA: TGTGCCACCAGCAGCGGACTCGACCGTACCTACGAGCAGTACTTC. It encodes CATSSGLDRTYEQYF.